This TCR beta chain was found in a study of cytomegalovirus exposure and HLA in healthy donors. Study-wide results and caveats: Later analysis indicated greater clonal expansion among HLA-associated TCR beta chains than among equally common other chains. Prior analysis indicated that the majority of TCR beta V segments exhibited productivity approximately 87% or approximately 30% of the time. The Asian-associated ancestry cluster reportedly had fewer N-insertions than the roughly 670-donor mean in a later analysis.

This clone has only a few counts. Its antigen is currently unknown. The sample holds other DNA sequences that translate to the same CDR3. V was shortened by 6 bases and J by 0 bases, with 2 bases between the two germline ends. CDR1 and CDR2 (germline): DFQATT, SNEGSKA (reference sequence). The CDR3 is made up of 10 amino acids. The PCR made use of 60 Vbeta and 13 Jbeta primers. Generated by immunoSEQ multiplex PCR, the TCRdb table keeps only in-frame clones and is missing some. This sample has 150,000 to 200,000 clones, with around 81% found just once. The source material was PBMCs. The TCR comes from a man aged 18 to 29 in good health and CMV-seronegative. This chain uses TRBV20-1 with TRBJ2-5; D remains unclear. Here the CDR3 DNA reads TGCAGTGCCTACCAAGAGACCCAGTACTTC. As protein: CSAYQETQYF.